This T cell receptor beta chain was retrieved from a study of response to subunit inactivated influenza vaccine. Study conclusions and caveats: Few additional T cells are recruited per seasonal influenza vaccination, authors suggested.

This clonotype was observed many times. The antigen remains undetermined. The CDR3 contains 11 residues. The V end was cut by 7 bases, the J end by 7 bases, with 5 bases between. From germline, CDR1 is SNHLY and CDR2 FYNNEI. TCRdb re-called the RT-PCR reads with MiXCR, one entry per CDR3 protein. Counted here are about 700,000 distinct CDR3 sequences, around 13% occurring once; the ten biggest clones make up around 6.5%. The chain couples TRBV2 to TRBJ1-6, with D unclear. The sample in question was PBMCs from blood, obtained 14 days before vaccination. This TCR was recovered from a man aged 45 to 65 who received an inactivated influenza vaccine. The DNA of the CDR3 is TGTGCCAGCACGCAGAATTCACCCCTCCACTTT. Its protein is CASTQNSPLHF.